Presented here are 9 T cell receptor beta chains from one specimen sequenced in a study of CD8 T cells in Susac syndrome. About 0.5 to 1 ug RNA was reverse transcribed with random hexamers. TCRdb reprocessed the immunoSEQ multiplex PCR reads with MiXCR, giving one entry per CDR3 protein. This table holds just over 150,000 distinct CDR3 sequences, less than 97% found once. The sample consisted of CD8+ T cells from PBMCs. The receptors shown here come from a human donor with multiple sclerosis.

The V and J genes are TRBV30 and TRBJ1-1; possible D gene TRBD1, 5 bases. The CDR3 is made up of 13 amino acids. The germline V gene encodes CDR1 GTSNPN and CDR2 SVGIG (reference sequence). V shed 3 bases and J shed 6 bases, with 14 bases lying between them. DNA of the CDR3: TGTGCCTGGAGCTACCAGGGTTCCGCTGAAGCTTTCTTT. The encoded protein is CAWSYQGSAEAFF.

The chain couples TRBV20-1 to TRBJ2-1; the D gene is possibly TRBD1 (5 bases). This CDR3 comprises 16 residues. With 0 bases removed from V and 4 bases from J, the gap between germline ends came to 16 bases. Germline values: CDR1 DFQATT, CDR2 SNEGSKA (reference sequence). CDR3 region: CSARDQDTTLYNEQFF. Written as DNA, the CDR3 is TGCAGTGCTAGAGATCAGGACACGACGTTATACAATGAGCAGTTCTTC.

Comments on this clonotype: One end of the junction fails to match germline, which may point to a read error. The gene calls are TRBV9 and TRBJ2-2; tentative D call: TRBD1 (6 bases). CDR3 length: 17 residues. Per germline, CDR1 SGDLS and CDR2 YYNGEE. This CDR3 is CASSVPQQGANTGELFF. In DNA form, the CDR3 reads TGTGCCAGCAGCGTACCCCAACAGGGTGCGAACACCGGGGAACTGTTTTTT.

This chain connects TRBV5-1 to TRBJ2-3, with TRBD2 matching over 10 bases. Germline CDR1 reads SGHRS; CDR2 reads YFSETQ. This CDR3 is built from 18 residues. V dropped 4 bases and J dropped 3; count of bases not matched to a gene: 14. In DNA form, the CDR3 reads TGCGCCAGCAGCCCGGCAGGAGCGGGGGGGCGGATGACAGATACGCAGTATTTT. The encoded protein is CASSPAGAGGRMTDTQYF.

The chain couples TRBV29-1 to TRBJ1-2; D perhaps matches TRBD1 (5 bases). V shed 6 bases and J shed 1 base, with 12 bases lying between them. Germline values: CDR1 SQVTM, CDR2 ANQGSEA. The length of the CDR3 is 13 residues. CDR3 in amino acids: CSVDSPINYGYTF. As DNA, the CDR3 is TGCAGCGTCGACAGTCCTATTAACTATGGCTACACCTTC.

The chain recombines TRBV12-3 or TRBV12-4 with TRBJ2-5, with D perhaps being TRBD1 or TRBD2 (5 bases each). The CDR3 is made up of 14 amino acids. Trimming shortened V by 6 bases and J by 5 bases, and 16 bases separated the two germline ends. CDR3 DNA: TGTGCCAGCAGGCTAGGACATACGGGGGAGACCCAGTACTTC. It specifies CASRLGHTGETQYF.

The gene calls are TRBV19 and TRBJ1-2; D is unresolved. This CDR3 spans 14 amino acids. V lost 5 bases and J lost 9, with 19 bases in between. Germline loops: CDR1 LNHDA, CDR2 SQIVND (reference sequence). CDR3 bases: TGTGCCAGTAGTGACGAGATCAGTAGCATGAGCTACACCTTC. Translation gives CASSDEISSMSYTF.

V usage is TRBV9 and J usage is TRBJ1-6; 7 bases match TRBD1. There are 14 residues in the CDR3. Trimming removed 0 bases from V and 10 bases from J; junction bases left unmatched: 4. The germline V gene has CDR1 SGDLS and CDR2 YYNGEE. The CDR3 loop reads CASSVGDSQSPLHF. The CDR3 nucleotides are TGTGCCAGCAGCGTAGGGGACAGCCAATCACCCCTCCACTTT. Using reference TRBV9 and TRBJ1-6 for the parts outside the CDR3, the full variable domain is DSGVTQTPKHLITATGQRVTLRCSPRSGDLSVYWYQQSLDQGLQFLIQYYNGEERAKGNILERFSAQQFPDLHSELNLSSLELGDSALYFCASSVGDSQSPLHFGNGTRLTVT.

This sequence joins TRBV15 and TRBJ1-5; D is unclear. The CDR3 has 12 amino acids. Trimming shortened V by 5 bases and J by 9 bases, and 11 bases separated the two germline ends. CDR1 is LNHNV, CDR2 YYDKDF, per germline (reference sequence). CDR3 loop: CATSEGPWPQHF. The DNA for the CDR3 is TGTGCCACCAGCGAAGGTCCTTGGCCCCAGCATTTT.